The sequence of this TCR beta chain was determined in a study of cytomegalovirus exposure and HLA in healthy donors. This clone appeared a few times. This CDR3 has 16 amino acids. V lost 4 bases and J lost 1, with 12 bases in between. CDR1 is SGHDT and CDR2 is YYEEEE in the germline V gene. Researchers ran the PCR with 60 Vbeta and 13 Jbeta primers. TCRdb's table, derived via immunoSEQ multiplex PCR, lists solely in-frame clones and lacks some. The sample has 80,000 to 100,000 clones, roughly two thirds seen once. Sequencing was done on a sample of PBMCs. The chain joins TRBV5-6 to TRBJ2-6; D gene uncertain. The TCR sequence derives from a man aged 50 or older in good health and CMV-seronegative. CDR3 DNA sequence: TGTGCCAGCAGCCGAATACGAGCATCTGGGGCCAACGTCCTGACTTTC. Translating it yields CASSRIRASGANVLTF.